What follows are 10 T cell receptor beta chains derived from one specimen sequenced in a study of T cell responses to AZD1222 COVID-19 vaccine. Produced via immunoSEQ multiplex PCR; TCRdb's table is partial and in-frame only. In the table there are roughly 150,000 clones, around 90% of which are singletons. The source material was peripheral blood, sampled on day 0 of AZD1222 vaccination. The receptors stem from an adult in good health.

The V call is TRBV19, the J call TRBJ1-5, with 7 bases fitting TRBD1. The CDR3 is made up of 14 amino acids. J gave up 4 bases and V 6 bases, and 6 bases lay outside the gene matches. CDR1 LNHDA and CDR2 SQIVND come from the germline V gene (reference sequence). The CDR3 loop reads CASSFRDSNQPQHF. CDR3 nucleotide sequence: TGTGCCAGTAGCTTCCGGGACAGTAATCAGCCCCAGCATTTT.

This clone appeared a single time. This rearrangement joins TRBV7-9 to TRBJ1-1; D is perhaps TRBD1 (5 bases). Trimming shortened V by 1 base and J by 3 bases, and 9 bases separated the two germline ends. This CDR3 has 14 amino acids. Germline V lookup: CDR1 SEHNR, CDR2 FQNEAQ (reference sequence). The CDR3: CASSLDPGYTEAFF. For the CDR3, the DNA is TGTGCCAGCAGCTTAGACCCAGGGTACACTGAAGCTTTCTTT.

This rearrangement joins TRBV27 to TRBJ2-2, with a weak D call TRBD2 (6 bases). Germline-derived CDR1 and CDR2 are MNHEY and SMNVEV (reference sequence). V lost 3 bases, J lost 5 bases, and 10 bases lay in between. This CDR3 contains 14 residues. Here the CDR3 DNA reads TGTGCCAGCAGTTTCGGGAGAGGAACCGGGGAGCTGTTTTTT. It specifies CASSFGRGTGELFF.

V usage is TRBV9 and J usage is TRBJ2-1; 8 bases match TRBD2. CDR1 SGDLS and CDR2 YYNGEE come from the germline V gene. Trimming took 0 bases from V and 7 from J; bases not matched to a gene: 6. This CDR3 spans 15 amino acids. The CDR3 bases are TGTGCCAGCAGCGTAGCGGGAGGGGGGAATAATGAGCAGTTCTTC. This encodes CASSVAGGGNNEQFF. Full variable domain (remainder filled in from reference TRBV9 and TRBJ2-1): DSGVTQTPKHLITATGQRVTLRCSPRSGDLSVYWYQQSLDQGLQFLIQYYNGEERAKGNILERFSAQQFPDLHSELNLSSLELGDSALYFCASSVAGGGNNEQFFGPGTRLTVL.

The chain couples TRBV9 to TRBJ1-1; 8 bases fit TRBD1. Germline V gene sequence: CDR1 SGDLS, CDR2 YYNGEE. The CDR3 is 13 amino acids. Trimming at V came to 3 bases and at J to 5 bases, leaving 3 bases not matched to a gene. The CDR3 protein is CASSADRATEAFF. Here the CDR3 DNA reads TGTGCCAGCAGCGCGGACAGGGCTACTGAAGCTTTCTTT.

This clone was seen a single time. This sequence joins TRBV2 and TRBJ1-5; no firm D call. Per germline, CDR1 SNHLY and CDR2 FYNNEI. Trimming pared 4 bases from V and 7 bases from J, leaving 20 bases between. There are 16 residues in the CDR3. CDR3 residues: CASSVEALGSGQPQHF. CDR3 nucleotides: TGTGCCAGCAGTGTGGAGGCCTTAGGGTCGGGACAGCCCCAGCATTTT.

The chain couples TRBV28 to TRBJ2-5; 9 positions agree with TRBD2. Germline V gene lookup returns CDR1 MDHEN and CDR2 SYDVKM. J was trimmed by 1 base and V by 2 bases; bases with no gene match: 5. The CDR3 is made up of 16 amino acids. In nucleotides, the CDR3 is TGTGCCAGCAGTTTAAGGACTAGCGACGTCCAAGAGACCCAGTACTTC. This gives the protein CASSLRTSDVQETQYF. The full variable domain, its missing parts supplied by reference TRBV28 and TRBJ2-5, is DVKVTQSSRYLVKRTGEKVFLECVQDMDHENMFWYRQDPGLGLRLIYFSYDVKMKEKGDIPEGYSVSREKKERFSLILESASTNQTSMYLCASSLRTSDVQETQYFGPGTRLLVL.

V is TRBV7-2 and J is TRBJ2-7, with a weak D call TRBD1 (6 bases). Trimming shortened V by 3 bases and J by 2 bases, and 11 bases separated the two germline ends. Germline loops: CDR1 SGHTA, CDR2 FQGNSA. The CDR3 sequence is 14 residues long. CDR3 nucleotide sequence: TGTGCCAGCAGCTTGAGGGGGAGTCCCTACGAGCAGTACTTC. Translation gives CASSLRGSPYEQYF. The variable domain in full, completed from reference TRBV7-2 and TRBJ2-7, reads GAGVSQSPSNKVTEKGKDVELRCDPISGHTALYWYRQSLGQGLEFLIYFQGNSAPDKSGLPSDRFSAERTGGSVSTLTIQRTQQEDSAVYLCASSLRGSPYEQYFGPGTRLTVT.

The chain recombines TRBV5-4 with TRBJ2-1; the match to TRBD2 covers 10 bases. With 1 base clipped from V and 6 bases from J, the junction kept 4 bases outside the gene matches. The CDR3 has 15 residues. Germline V CDR1 and CDR2: SGHNT, YYREEE (reference sequence). The CDR3 is CASSLRLAGINEQFF. In DNA form, the CDR3 reads TGTGCCAGCAGCTTGCGACTAGCGGGTATCAATGAGCAGTTCTTC.

The chain uses TRBV19 and TRBJ2-1; D possibly corresponds to TRBD1 (7 bases). CDR3 length: 16 amino acids. Trimming stripped 3 bases from V and 4 bases from J, with 16 bases between. Germline loops: CDR1 LNHDA, CDR2 SQIVND (reference sequence). The CDR3 nucleotides are TGTGCCAGTAGTATGGACAGGACTACCTCTTACAATGAGCAGTTCTTC. This gives the protein CASSMDRTTSYNEQFF.